What follows are 6 T cell receptor beta chains derived from one specimen sequenced in a study of cytomegalovirus exposure and HLA in healthy donors. 13 Jbeta primers and 60 Vbeta primers were used for the PCR. Assay: immunoSEQ multiplex PCR; the TCRdb copy retains only in-frame clones and omits some. This sample yields fewer than 350,000 clones, of which around nine tenths are seen a single time; roughly 2.3% belongs to the top ten. Sequencing was done on a sample of PBMCs. These receptors originate from a woman under 30 in good health and CMV-seronegative.

This chain connects TRBV4-2 to TRBJ2-7; TRBD1 matches at 10 bases. The CDR3 has 13 residues. CDR1 is LGHNA, CDR2 YNFKEQ, per germline. V trimming: 9 bases; J trimming: 1 base; junction bases outside the gene matches: 3. CDR3 nucleotides: TGTGCCAGTAAGGGACAGGGGTCCTACGAGCAGTACTTC. It encodes CASKGQGSYEQYF.

The gene calls are TRBV6-1 and TRBJ2-7; possibly TRBD1 for D (7 bases). This CDR3 has 15 amino acids. Germline assignment: CDR1 MNHNS and CDR2 SASEGT. V shed 6 bases and J shed 0 bases, with 15 bases lying between them. CDR3 sequence: CASRRDSQYSYEQYF. Here the CDR3 DNA reads TGTGCCAGCAGGCGGGACAGTCAGTACTCCTACGAGCAGTACTTC.

The V gene is TRBV7-6, the J gene TRBJ1-3; possibly TRBD1 for D (5 bases). CDR1 SGHVS and CDR2 FNYEAQ come from the germline V gene. The germline V and J ends were trimmed by 3 bases and 0 bases, with 12 bases remaining between them. There are 16 residues in the CDR3. CDR3 loop: CASSFAGRRSGNTIYF. CDR3 nucleotides: TGTGCCAGCAGCTTCGCGGGGCGGCGCTCTGGAAACACCATATATTTT.

V usage is TRBV7-7 and J usage is TRBJ2-5, with 7 bases fitting TRBD2. The CDR3 has 15 residues. The V gene end was trimmed by 2 bases and the J gene end by 0 bases; junction bases not matched to a gene: 3. Per the germline V gene, CDR1 is SSHAT and CDR2 is FNYEAQ (reference sequence). The CDR3 spells CASSLSSGNQETQYF. The CDR3 DNA follows: TGTGCCAGCAGCTTATCTAGCGGTAACCAAGAGACCCAGTACTTC.

This chain connects TRBV4-1 to TRBJ2-3; TRBD2 might be the D (6 bases). Trimming removed 1 base from V and 6 bases from J, with 14 bases in between. The CDR3 runs to 15 residues. CDR1 and CDR2 from the germline V gene are MGHRA and YSYEKL. CDR3 nucleotides: TGCGCCAGCAGCCAAGCAGAAAACCGGGGGGATACGCAGTATTTT. As protein: CASSQAENRGDTQYF.

This chain connects TRBV6-1 to TRBJ2-3; TRBD2 aligns across 14 bases. Germline lookup yields CDR1 MNHNS and CDR2 SASEGT. V lost 4 bases and J lost 2; bases outside the gene matches: 8. The CDR3 sequence is 18 residues long. DNA for the CDR3: TGTGCCAGCAGTGCCGGACTAGCGGGGGGTATTTACACAGATACGCAGTATTTT. Translating it yields CASSAGLAGGIYTDTQYF.